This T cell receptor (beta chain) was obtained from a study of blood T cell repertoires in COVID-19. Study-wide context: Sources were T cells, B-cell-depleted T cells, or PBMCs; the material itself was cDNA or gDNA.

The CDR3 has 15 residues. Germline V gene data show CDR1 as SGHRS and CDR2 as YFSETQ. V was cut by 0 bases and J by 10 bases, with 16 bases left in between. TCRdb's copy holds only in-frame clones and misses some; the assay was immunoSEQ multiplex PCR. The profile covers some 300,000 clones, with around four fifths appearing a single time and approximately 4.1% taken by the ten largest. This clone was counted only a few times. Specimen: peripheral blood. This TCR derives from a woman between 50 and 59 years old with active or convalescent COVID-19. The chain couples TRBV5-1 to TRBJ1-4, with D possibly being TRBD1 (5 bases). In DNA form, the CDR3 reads TGCGCCAGCAGCTTGGGTGGGCAGGGTGAAGGAAAACTGTTTTTT. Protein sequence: CASSLGGQGEGKLFF.